This T cell receptor (beta chain) was captured by sequencing in a study of T cells after yellow fever vaccination (dated by TCRdb to between 2017 and 2020). Study-level background: Libraries from fractions with low cell numbers were prepared with the SMART-Seq v4 Ultra Low Input RNA kit. Bulk TCR alpha and beta repertoires were sequenced longitudinally to track T-cell clones before and after primary and booster YFV17D yellow fever vaccination. Two healthy male donors made up the cohort, one aged 18 to 30 years and the other aged 30 to 40 years. Blood samples were taken at several timepoints before and after primary and secondary immunization, and bulk PBMC replicates and cell subsets were isolated.

The treatment or condition label on this specimen signifies: live attenuated yellow fever vaccine strain. At each blood-draw timepoint, two biological replicates of bulk PBMCs were collected. A standard Ficoll-Paque protocol was used to isolate PBMCs from peripheral blood. TriZol was used to extract RNA from bulk PBMCs, from CD4 and CD8 fractions, and from dextramer-positive and dextramer-negative fractions. What the study reported, not specific to this receptor: Because abundant contaminating clonotypes from the bulk population could be contained in FACS-sorted repertoires, computational filtering was required. The study included only two donors, which limits how far the findings can be generalized. Compared with the primary T-cell response, the secondary T-cell response was weaker but faster, peaking on day 5 rather than day 15. A small fraction of clonotypes appeared in both the CD4 and CD8 compartments, likely as a result of convergent recombination. Most clones expanded after primary vaccination (around 96% of CD4 and around nine tenths of CD8) were re-detected after the booster, suggesting that broad memory maintenance occurred.

The sample was run on an Illumina NovaSeq 6000. TCR cDNA was made using 5'RACE template switching, a step that added a universal primer site and unique molecular identifiers. cDNA synthesis was primed from both the TCR alpha and TCR beta constant segments. Library amplification used two PCR steps, and the second PCR step added sample barcodes and sequencing adapters. Sequencing of the libraries was done on either Illumina HiSeq 2500 (2x100 bp) or NovaSeq (2x150 bp). Processing in the source paper ran as follows. MIGEC was used to demultiplex reads and collapse the reads into UMI consensus sequences, and MiXCR was used for V(D)J alignment. Vaccine-responding clonotypes were defined with edgeR using replicate PBMC samples, requiring FDR below 0.01 and a log2 fold change above 5 up to day 15. Each bulk clonotype was labeled CD4 or CD8 based on which sequenced repertoire, CD4 or CD8, contained the clonotype at higher abundance. TCRdb trimmed the raw reads at Q25, called clones with MiXCR and kept productive beta chains. When rows share a CDR3 protein, they turn into one entry using the most common DNA and genes. The V and J calls, along with clone size, are taken from TCRdb and not from the paper's own processing. This sample lists about 320,000 distinct CDR3 sequences; around 4.3% were detected once. The top ten clones comprise roughly a fifth of the sample.

This clonotype was recorded at least ten times. This clone's antigen is unknown. Nothing much larger sits one base from this clone, and base qualities are not available. This receptor was obtained from a man aged 18 to 30 who received the YFV17D yellow fever vaccine. The material sequenced was PBMCs, taken 15 days after the yellow fever booster vaccination.

The bases read TGTGCCAGCAGCGCGGGACAGGGTGTGGATACGCAGTATTTT. The encoded protein is CASSAGQGVDTQYF. The rearranged segments are TRBV7-7 and TRBJ2-3, with 9 junctional bases fitting TRBD1. From its cysteine to its phenylalanine, the CDR3 spans 14 amino acids. The entry retains the CDR3 DNA only, 42 bases that are in frame from base 1. Based on the germline V gene (reference sequence), the CDR1 and CDR2 sequences are SSHAT and FNYEAQ. V ends up 5 bases short and J 6 bases short, with an unmatched junction base count of 6.